The 19 T cell receptor beta chains below all came from one sample that was sequenced in a study of cytomegalovirus exposure and HLA in healthy donors (dated by TCRdb to 2016 to 2017). The receptor library was made with the immunoSEQ multiplex PCR assay. The multiplex PCR relied on a mix of 60 forward primers for TCR Vbeta segments and 13 reverse primers for TCR Jbeta segments. Imported from immuneACCESS, the table was reduced by TCRdb to in-frame sequences with V and J called. These copies leave out some clones; in studies compared against another copy, an unresolved V gene accounts for under half, and the cause of the remainder is not known. The sample table records roughly 110,000 clones; around four fifths of these occur just once. The ten largest clones add up to around 7.8% of the sample. The specimen was PBMCs. These receptors came from a man aged 30-40 years in good health and CMV-seronegative.

V gene TRBV19 combines with J gene TRBJ2-7; 8 bases align to TRBD1. Trimming at V came to 6 bases and at J to 3 bases, leaving 4 bases not matched to a gene. The germline gives CDR1 LNHDA, CDR2 SQIVND (reference sequence). The CDR3 has 13 amino acids. The CDR3 loop is CASRGTGVYEQYF. CDR3 sequence (DNA): TGTGCCAGTAGAGGGACAGGAGTCTACGAGCAGTACTTC. The full variable domain, in which reference TRBV19 and TRBJ2-7 provide the parts outside the CDR3, is DGGITQSPKYLFRKEGQNVTLSCEQNLNHDAMYWYRQDPGQGLRLIYYSQIVNDFQKGDIAEGYSVSREKKESFPLTVTSAQKNPTAFYLCASRGTGVYEQYFGPGTRLTVT.

Worth noting for this clone: A read error may account for a junction end that differs from germline. The gene calls are TRBV27 and TRBJ1-6; a possible D gene is TRBD1 (5 bases). The CDR3 extends over 12 amino acids. The V gene's germline CDR1 is MNHEY and CDR2 SMNVEV (reference sequence). The CDR3 DNA reads TGTGCCGGCAGCTTCAGGGATTCACCCCTCCACTTT. Its protein is CAGSFRDSPLHF.

The V call is TRBV9, the J call TRBJ2-3; D ambiguous. Trimming shortened V by 0 bases and J by 2 bases, and 16 bases separated the two germline ends. Per germline, CDR1 SGDLS and CDR2 YYNGEE. The CDR3 contains 17 residues. The CDR3 is CASSVDRALVYTDTQYF. The DNA of the CDR3 is TGTGCCAGCAGCGTAGATCGAGCGCTAGTGTACACAGATACGCAGTATTTT.

V usage is TRBV5-1 and J usage is TRBJ1-1; a weak D match, TRBD1 (6 bases). Germline values: CDR1 SGHRS, CDR2 YFSETQ. The V end was cut by 4 bases, the J end by 0 bases, with 13 bases between. This CDR3 spans 15 amino acids. CDR3 residues: CASSPRTALNTEAFF. CDR3 DNA: TGCGCCAGCAGCCCCCGGACAGCCTTGAACACTGAAGCTTTCTTT.

A single count supports this clone. The J gene is TRBJ1-2, the V gene TRBV7-6; tentative D call: TRBD1 (6 bases). The ends were cut back, 5 bases at V and 6 bases at J, with 10 bases in the middle. Germline V gene lookup returns CDR1 SGHVS and CDR2 FNYEAQ. This CDR3 is 12 amino acids long. This CDR3 reads CASSMGANGYTF. For the CDR3, the DNA is TGTGCCAGCAGCATGGGGGCGAATGGCTACACCTTC.

The rearrangement uses TRBV5-4 and TRBJ1-1; 8 nucleotides agree with TRBD1. J gave up 2 bases and V 7 bases, and 4 bases lay outside the gene matches. Germline values: CDR1 SGHNT, CDR2 YYREEE (reference sequence). CDR3 length equals 13 residues. CDR3 in DNA: TGTGCCAGCGCGGACAGGGTAAACACTGAAGCTTTCTTT. This encodes CASADRVNTEAFF.

V usage is TRBV5-1 and J usage is TRBJ2-2; D is possibly TRBD1 (6 bases). Germline lookup yields CDR1 SGHRS and CDR2 YFSETQ. The V end was cut by 1 base, the J end by 3 bases, with 7 bases between. The CDR3 totals 14 residues. CDR3 amino acids: CASSLQGYTGELFF. For the CDR3, the DNA is TGCGCCAGCAGCTTGCAGGGGTACACCGGGGAGCTGTTTTTT.

The chain uses TRBV28 and TRBJ2-5; TRBD2 agrees at 10 bases. V was pared by 4 bases and J by 2 bases, with 7 bases of the junction left unmatched. CDR3 size: 16 residues. Germline V CDR1 and CDR2: MDHEN, SYDVKM. The CDR3 coding sequence is TGTGCCAGCAGTTCCCTAGCGGGGGCGGGGCAAGAGACCCAGTACTTC. Residues: CASSSLAGAGQETQYF.

The chain carries TRBV15 and TRBJ1-5; D gene unclear. The CDR3 sequence is 17 residues long. Germline V lookup: CDR1 LNHNV, CDR2 YYDKDF (reference sequence). Trimming removed 0 bases from V and 2 bases from J, with 14 bases in between. The CDR3 nucleotides are TGTGCCACCAGCAGAGATTTACCCCGGGGTGGCAATCAGCCCCAGCATTTT. Translation gives CATSRDLPRGGNQPQHF.

This chain uses TRBV6-5 with TRBJ1-5; 9 bases fit TRBD1. This CDR3 contains 15 residues. After removal of 6 bases from V and 2 bases from J, the junction contained 5 bases not matched to a gene. Germline CDR1 and CDR2: MNHEY and SVGAGI. The CDR3 sequence is CASSLTGGGNQPQHF. The CDR3 coding sequence is TGTGCCAGCAGCCTCACAGGGGGCGGCAATCAGCCCCAGCATTTT.

A few counts support this clone. Other DNA sequences in this specimen translate into the identical CDR3. The rearrangement uses TRBV4-1 and TRBJ1-1; no reliable D call. The CDR3 loop spans 13 amino acids. The germline V gene encodes CDR1 MGHRA and CDR2 YSYEKL. V lost 4 bases to trimming and J lost 0 bases, with 6 bases between them. CDR3 sequence: CASSRTVNTEAFF. The CDR3 nucleotides read TGCGCCAGCAGCCGAACAGTGAACACTGAAGCTTTCTTT.

This chain connects TRBV28 to TRBJ2-7; TRBD1 agrees at 9 bases. CDR1 and CDR2 from the germline V gene are MDHEN and SYDVKM. After removal of 4 bases from V and 1 base from J, the junction contained 11 bases not matched to a gene. The CDR3 extends over 17 amino acids. The CDR3 coding sequence is TGTGCCAGCAGTTCACCCGCCGGGACAGGGATTTCCTACGAGCAGTACTTC. Its protein is CASSSPAGTGISYEQYF.

This clone was detected once. The CDR3 here is CASSVGLNQPQHF. The CDR3 DNA follows: TGTGCCAGCAGCGTAGGACTCAATCAGCCCCAGCATTTT. The rearrangement uses TRBV9 and TRBJ1-5; D not resolved. The CDR3 length is 13 residues. Germline V gene sequence: CDR1 SGDLS, CDR2 YYNGEE. V gave up 0 bases and J gave up 3 bases, with 4 bases separating them. Complete variable domain (other parts from reference TRBV9 and TRBJ1-5): DSGVTQTPKHLITATGQRVTLRCSPRSGDLSVYWYQQSLDQGLQFLIQYYNGEERAKGNILERFSAQQFPDLHSELNLSSLELGDSALYFCASSVGLNQPQHFGDGTRLSIL.

The CDR3 reads CASSRGGTEQYF. DNA for the CDR3: TGCGCCAGCAGCCGAGGGGGTACCGAGCAGTACTTC. The chain links TRBV4-1 to TRBJ2-5; weak D call: TRBD1 (6 bases). The J call may be wrong; the DNA end is better matched by TRBJ2-7. Looked up from germline, CDR1 is MGHRA and CDR2 is YSYEKL. There are 12 residues in the CDR3.

The chain couples TRBV5-6 to TRBJ2-4, with D tentatively TRBD1 (6 bases). Germline V lookup: CDR1 SGHDT, CDR2 YYEEEE. CDR3 size: 19 residues. The V end lost 5 bases, the J end lost 4 bases, and 28 bases lay between the germline ends. CDR3 DNA: TGTGCCAGCAGGTCAGGGGTATTGGTCGCGGCGGTTGGGAAAAACATTCAGTACTTC. This translates into CASRSGVLVAAVGKNIQYF.

The V gene is TRBV10-2, the J gene TRBJ2-3; 8 bases are shared with TRBD2. The CDR3 extends over 14 amino acids. In germline, CDR1 is WSHSY, CDR2 SAAADI. The V and J ends lost 6 bases and 2 bases, in that order; junction bases with no gene match: 4. CDR3 region: CASRLAENTDTQYF. As DNA, the CDR3 is TGCGCCAGCAGACTAGCGGAAAACACAGATACGCAGTATTTT.

The chain couples TRBV25-1 to TRBJ1-4, with D tentatively TRBD1 (5 bases). This CDR3 is 12 amino acids long. V was trimmed by 2 bases and J by 12 bases, leaving 10 bases between them. Germline loops: CDR1 MGHDK, CDR2 SYGVNS. The CDR3 region is CASSERGDQLFF. As DNA, the CDR3 is TGTGCCAGCAGTGAACGGGGGGATCAACTGTTTTTT. Full variable domain (outside the CDR3, taken from reference TRBV25-1 and TRBJ1-4): EADIYQTPRYLVIGTGKKITLECSQTMGHDKMYWYQQDPGMELHLIHYSYGVNSTEKGDLSSESTVSRIRTEHFPLTLESARPSHTSQYLCASSERGDQLFFGSGTQLSVL.

This clone was seen a handful of times. The V and J genes are TRBV28 and TRBJ2-7, with 12 bases fitting TRBD2. CDR3 length equals 16 residues. Per the germline V gene, CDR1 is MDHEN and CDR2 is SYDVKM. V trimming: 4 bases; J trimming: 4 bases; junction bases outside the gene matches: 8. The CDR3 DNA reads TGTGCCAGCAGTTCCCTTACTGGGACTAGCGGGTACGAGCAGTACTTC. The encoded protein is CASSSLTGTSGYEQYF.

V gene TRBV18 combines with J gene TRBJ1-3; TRBD1 matches 9 bases. Germline assignment: CDR1 KGHSH and CDR2 LQKENI. The J segment lost 3 bases and the V segment lost 2 bases, leaving 11 bases of the junction unmatched. The CDR3 is made up of 18 amino acids. This chain's CDR3 is CASSPSRARTGDGNTIYF. Here the CDR3 DNA reads TGTGCCAGCTCACCATCACGAGCTCGGACAGGGGATGGAAACACCATATATTTT.